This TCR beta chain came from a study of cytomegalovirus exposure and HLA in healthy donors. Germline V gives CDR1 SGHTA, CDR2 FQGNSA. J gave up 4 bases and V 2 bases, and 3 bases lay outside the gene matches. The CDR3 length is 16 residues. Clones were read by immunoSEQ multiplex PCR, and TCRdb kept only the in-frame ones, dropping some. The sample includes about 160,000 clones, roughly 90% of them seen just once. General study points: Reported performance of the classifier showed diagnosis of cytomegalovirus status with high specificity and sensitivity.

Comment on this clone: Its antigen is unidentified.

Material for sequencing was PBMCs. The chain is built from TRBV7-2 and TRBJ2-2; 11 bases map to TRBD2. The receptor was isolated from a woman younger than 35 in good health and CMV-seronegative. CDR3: CASSLTGTSGTGELFF. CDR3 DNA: TGTGCCAGCAGCTTAACCGGGACTAGCGGCACCGGGGAGCTGTTTTTT. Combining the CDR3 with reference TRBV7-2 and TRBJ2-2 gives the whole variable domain GAGVSQSPSNKVTEKGKDVELRCDPISGHTALYWYRQSLGQGLEFLIYFQGNSAPDKSGLPSDRFSAERTGGSVSTLTIQRTQQEDSAVYLCASSLTGTSGTGELFFGEGSRLTVL.